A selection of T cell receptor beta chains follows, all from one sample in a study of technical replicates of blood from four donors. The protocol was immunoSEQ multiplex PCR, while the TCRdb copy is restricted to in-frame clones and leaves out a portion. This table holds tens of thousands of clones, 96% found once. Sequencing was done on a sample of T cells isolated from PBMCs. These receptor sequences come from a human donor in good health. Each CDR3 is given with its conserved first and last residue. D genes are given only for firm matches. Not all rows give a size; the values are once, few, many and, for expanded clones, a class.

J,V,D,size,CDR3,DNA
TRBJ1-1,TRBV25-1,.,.,CASSDTVTEAFF,TGTGCCAGCAGTGACACGGTGACTGAAGCTTTCTTT
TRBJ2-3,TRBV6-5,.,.,CASSYSSGLPTDTQYF,TGTGCCAGCAGTTACTCGTCGGGACTTCCCACAGATACGCAGTATTTT
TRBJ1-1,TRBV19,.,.,CASSIETGMNTEAFF,TGTGCCAGTAGTATAGAAACGGGAATGAACACTGAAGCTTTCTTT
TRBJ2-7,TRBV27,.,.,CASSLGRAYEQYF,TGTGCCAGCAGTTTGGGCAGGGCCTACGAGCAGTACTTC
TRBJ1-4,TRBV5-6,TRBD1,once,CASSPPGQGSEKLFF,TGTGCCAGCAGTCCCCCGGGACAGGGTTCGGAAAAACTGTTTTTT
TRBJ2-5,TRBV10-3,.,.,CAISGSQPAETQYF,TGTGCCATCAGTGGGAGCCAGCCAGCAGAGACCCAGTACTTC
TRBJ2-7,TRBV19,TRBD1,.,CASKGVRQGKTFYEQYF,TGTGCCAGTAAAGGGGTGAGACAGGGCAAAACCTTCTACGAGCAGTACTTC
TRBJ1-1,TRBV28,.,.,CASSWASRNAEAFF,TGTGCCAGCAGTTGGGCCAGCCGAAACGCTGAAGCTTTCTTT
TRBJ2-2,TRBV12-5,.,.,CASGTGDSPTGELFF,TGTGCTAGTGGAACGGGGGACAGTCCCACCGGGGAGCTGTTTTTT
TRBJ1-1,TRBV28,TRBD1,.,CASVTGPNTEAFF,TGTGCCAGCGTGACAGGGCCAAACACTGAAGCTTTCTTT
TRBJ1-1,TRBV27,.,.,CASSYNRVNTEAFF,TGTGCCAGCAGTTATAACAGGGTGAACACTGAAGCTTTCTTT
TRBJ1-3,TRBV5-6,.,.,CASSIFTGIAGNTIYF,TGTGCCAGCAGCATTTTCACAGGGATCGCTGGAAACACCATATATTTT
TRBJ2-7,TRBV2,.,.,CASRGVREGAYEQYF,TGTGCCAGCAGGGGGGTTAGGGAGGGGGCCTACGAGCAGTACTTC
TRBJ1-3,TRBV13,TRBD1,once,CASSPGQGYSGNTIYF,TGTGCCAGCAGCCCGGGACAGGGCTACTCTGGAAACACCATATATTTT
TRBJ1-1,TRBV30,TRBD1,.,CAWSAGQGLNTEAFF,TGTGCCTGGAGTGCAGGACAGGGGCTGAACACTGAAGCTTTCTTT
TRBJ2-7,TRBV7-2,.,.,CASSPDSGVSYEQYF,TGTGCCAGCAGCCCAGACAGTGGGGTTTCCTACGAGCAGTACTTC
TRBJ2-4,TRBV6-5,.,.,CASTTGLGKNIQYF,TGTGCCAGCACCACGGGACTGGGCAAAAACATTCAGTACTTC
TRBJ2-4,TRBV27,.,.,CASSLGGNIQYF,TGTGCCAGCAGTCTAGGAGGGAACATTCAGTACTTC
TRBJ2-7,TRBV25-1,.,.,CASSAGFEQYF,TGTGCCAGCAGTGCAGGGTTCGAGCAGTACTTC
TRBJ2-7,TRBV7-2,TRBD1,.,CASSSDTGGYEQYF,TGTGCCAGCAGCTCTGATACAGGGGGCTACGAGCAGTACTTC
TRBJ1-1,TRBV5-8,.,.,CASSLDPGPEAFF,TGTGCCAGCAGTCTGGACCCAGGGCCTGAAGCTTTCTTT
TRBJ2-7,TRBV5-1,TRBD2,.,CASSLELAGAADEQYF,TGCGCCAGCAGCTTGGAGTTGGCGGGAGCGGCCGACGAGCAGTACTTC
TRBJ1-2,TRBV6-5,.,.,CASSLRGFSGYTF,TGTGCCAGCAGTTTAAGGGGTTTCTCTGGCTACACCTTC
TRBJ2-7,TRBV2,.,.,CASTSFQDREGEQYF,TGTGCCAGCACGAGTTTTCAGGACAGGGAGGGCGAGCAGTACTTC
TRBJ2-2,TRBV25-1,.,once,CASSEPARGGTGELFF,TGTGCCAGCAGTGAACCGGCCCGGGGAGGCACCGGGGAGCTGTTTTTT
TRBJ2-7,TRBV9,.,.,CASSGDPRGLHYEQYF,TGTGCCAGCAGCGGAGATCCCAGGGGACTACACTACGAGCAGTACTTC
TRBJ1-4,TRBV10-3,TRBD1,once,CAISPTPGQGKATNEKLFF,TGTGCCATCAGCCCCACGCCGGGACAGGGGAAAGCAACTAATGAAAAACTGTTTTTT
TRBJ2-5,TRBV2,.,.,CASSDEQGETQYF,TGTGCCAGCAGTGATGAACAGGGTGAGACCCAGTACTTC
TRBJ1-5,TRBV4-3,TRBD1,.,CASSQDLGGANQPQHF,TGCGCCAGCAGCCAAGATCTAGGGGGCGCAAATCAGCCCCAGCATTTT
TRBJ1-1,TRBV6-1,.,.,CASSEEGMRITEAFF,TGTGCCAGCAGTGAAGAGGGGATGCGGATCACTGAAGCTTTCTTT
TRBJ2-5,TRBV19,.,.,CASSTSTAKETQYF,TGTGCCAGTAGTACATCGACAGCGAAAGAGACCCAGTACTTC
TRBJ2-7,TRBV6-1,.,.,CASKLSSYEQYF,TGTGCCAGCAAACTAAGCTCCTACGAGCAGTACTTC
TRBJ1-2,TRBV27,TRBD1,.,CASSSGTGDSFYGYTF,TGTGCCAGCAGTTCCGGGACAGGGGATTCCTTCTATGGCTACACCTTC
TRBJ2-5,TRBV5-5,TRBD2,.,CASSLWWTSGSGETQYF,TGTGCCAGCAGCTTGTGGTGGACTAGCGGGAGTGGAGAGACCCAGTACTTC
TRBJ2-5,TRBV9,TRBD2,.,CASSVAGVSRGVPETQYF,TGTGCCAGCAGCGTAGCGGGGGTCTCGCGGGGGGTCCCCGAGACCCAGTACTTC
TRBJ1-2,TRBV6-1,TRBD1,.,CASSEAAGTGGYYGYTF,TGTGCCAGCAGTGAAGCAGCCGGGACAGGGGGCTACTATGGCTACACCTTC
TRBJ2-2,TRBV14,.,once,CASSQGLTRERDTGELFF,TGTGCCAGCAGCCAAGGCCTCACCAGGGAACGGGACACCGGGGAGCTGTTTTTT
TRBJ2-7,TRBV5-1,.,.,CASSPDYTYEQYF,TGCGCCAGCAGCCCTGACTACACCTACGAGCAGTACTTC
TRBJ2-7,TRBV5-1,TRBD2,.,CASSPTSGAYEQYF,TGCGCCAGCAGCCCCACTAGCGGAGCTTACGAGCAGTACTTC
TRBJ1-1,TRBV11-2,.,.,CASSLEPDTEAFF,TGTGCCAGCAGCTTAGAGCCGGACACTGAAGCTTTCTTT
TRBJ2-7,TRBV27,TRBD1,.,CASSDRDRGLYEQYF,TGTGCCAGCAGTGACCGGGACAGGGGGCTCTACGAGCAGTACTTC
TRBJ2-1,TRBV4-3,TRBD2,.,CASSQGDSGNNEQFF,TGCGCCAGCAGCCAAGGGGATAGCGGGAACAATGAGCAGTTCTTC
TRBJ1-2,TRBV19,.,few,CASTRGGGYTF,TGTGCCAGTACCCGGGGAGGAGGCTACACCTTC
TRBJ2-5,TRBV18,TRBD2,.,CASSPLAAGPQETQYF,TGTGCCAGCTCACCACTAGCAGCGGGGCCCCAAGAGACCCAGTACTTC
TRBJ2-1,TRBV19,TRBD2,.,CASSLAGGPHEQFF,TGTGCCAGTAGTTTAGCGGGAGGTCCCCATGAGCAGTTCTTC
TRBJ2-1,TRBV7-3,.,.,CASSLTGGSYNEQFF,TGTGCCAGCAGCTTAACAGGGGGCTCCTACAATGAGCAGTTCTTC
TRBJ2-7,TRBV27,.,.,CASSLNLSGEQYF,TGTGCCAGCAGTCTTAACCTGAGCGGGGAGCAGTACTTC
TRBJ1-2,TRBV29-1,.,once,CSVEDLRRAYGYTF,TGCAGCGTTGAAGATCTTCGGCGGGCCTATGGCTACACCTTC
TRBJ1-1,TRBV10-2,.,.,CASSVDSNTEAFF,TGCGCCAGCAGTGTAGATTCGAACACTGAAGCTTTCTTT
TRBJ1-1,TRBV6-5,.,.,CASSYSGVTEAFF,TGTGCCAGCAGTTATTCGGGGGTCACTGAAGCTTTCTTT
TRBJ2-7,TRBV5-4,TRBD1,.,CASSSAGTAPYEQYF,TGTGCCAGCAGCTCGGCCGGGACAGCGCCCTACGAGCAGTACTTC
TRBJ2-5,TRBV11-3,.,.,CASSLVATETQYF,TGTGCCAGCAGTCTGGTAGCGACAGAGACCCAGTACTTC
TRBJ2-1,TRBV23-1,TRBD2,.,CASRPTSGSSSDEQFF,TGCGCCAGCAGACCGACTAGCGGGAGTTCCAGCGATGAGCAGTTCTTC
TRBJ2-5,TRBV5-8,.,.,CASSSNQGFLTQYF,TGTGCCAGCAGCTCCAACCAGGGATTCCTGACCCAGTACTTC
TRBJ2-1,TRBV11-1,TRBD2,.,CASSFGTSGDNEQFF,TGTGCCAGCAGTTTCGGGACTAGCGGGGACAATGAGCAGTTCTTC
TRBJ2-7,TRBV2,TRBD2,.,CASLAGAPYEQYF,TGTGCTAGCCTGGCGGGAGCACCCTACGAGCAGTACTTC
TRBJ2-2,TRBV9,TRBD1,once,CASTLDRGTGELFF,TGTGCCAGCACCCTGGACAGGGGAACCGGGGAGCTGTTTTTT
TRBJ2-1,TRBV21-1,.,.,CASSKGLTSGRIGYNEQFF,TGTGCCAGCAGCAAAGGCCTGACTAGCGGGAGAATCGGGTACAATGAGCAGTTCTTC